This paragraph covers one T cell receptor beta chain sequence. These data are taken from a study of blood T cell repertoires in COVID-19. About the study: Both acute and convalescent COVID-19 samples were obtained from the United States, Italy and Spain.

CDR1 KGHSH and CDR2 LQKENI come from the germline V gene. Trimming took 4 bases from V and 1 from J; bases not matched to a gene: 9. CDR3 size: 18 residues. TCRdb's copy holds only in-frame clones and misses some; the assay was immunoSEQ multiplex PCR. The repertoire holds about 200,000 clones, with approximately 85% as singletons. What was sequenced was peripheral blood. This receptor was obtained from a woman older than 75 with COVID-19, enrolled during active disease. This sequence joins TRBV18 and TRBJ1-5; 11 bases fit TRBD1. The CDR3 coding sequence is TGTGCCAGCTCACGTGGGACAGGGGGGTTTGGGAGCAATCAGCCCCAGCATTTT. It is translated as CASSRGTGGFGSNQPQHF.